This is a list of T cell receptor beta chains from one sample in a study of cytomegalovirus exposure and HLA in healthy donors. Using immunoSEQ multiplex PCR, the repertoire was profiled, and TCRdb retains in-frame clones only, with some absent. The table has 150,000 to 200,000 clones, around nine tenths seen once. Input material: PBMCs. Receptors originate from a man aged 18 to 30 in good health and CMV-seropositive. Both conserved end residues are part of each CDR3. The D gene is left open where the match is weak. Expanded clones are given a class, and other clones once, few, many or no size at all.

size,D,V,J,CDR3,DNA
NA,NA,TRBV9,TRBJ2-2,CASSVAARSGSGELFF,TGTGCCAGCAGCGTAGCTGCGAGGAGCGGCAGCGGGGAGCTGTTTTTT
NA,NA,TRBV7-2,TRBJ2-7,CASSSTRGYEQYF,TGTGCCAGCAGCTCCACCCGGGGCTACGAGCAGTACTTC
few,NA,TRBV7-9,TRBJ1-1,CASRPGLPRDAFF,TGTGCCAGCAGACCCGGCCTTCCGAGGGATGCTTTCTTT
NA,TRBD1,TRBV6-5,TRBJ1-6,CASSYQTGGSPLHF,TGTGCCAGCAGTTACCAGACAGGGGGTTCACCCCTCCACTTT
once,NA,TRBV27,TRBJ2-3,CASSARGDTQYF,TGTGCCAGCAGTGCTAGGGGGGATACGCAGTATTTT
NA,NA,TRBV7-9,TRBJ2-1,CASSLSVAGLGNEQFF,TGTGCCAGCAGCTTGAGTGTGGCGGGCCTGGGCAATGAGCAGTTCTTC
NA,TRBD2,TRBV11-2,TRBJ2-3,CASSLGLAGGSEQYF,TGTGCCAGCAGCTTAGGCCTAGCGGGGGGGTCAGAGCAGTATTTT
once,TRBD1,TRBV4-3,TRBJ2-1,CASSQDAPRWDRRDNEQFF,TGCGCCAGCAGCCAAGATGCCCCTCGATGGGACAGGAGGGACAATGAGCAGTTCTTC
NA,NA,TRBV6-1,TRBJ1-6,CASSEAGHLNSPLHF,TGTGCCAGCAGTGAAGCCGGACACCTTAATTCACCCCTCCACTTT
NA,NA,TRBV27,TRBJ2-1,CASSLGLLGRAEQFF,TGTGCCAGCAGTTTAGGTTTACTAGGTCGTGCCGAGCAGTTCTTC
NA,NA,TRBV10-2,TRBJ2-7,CASSDRGIGIYEQYF,TGCGCCAGCAGTGACCGCGGGATAGGGATCTACGAGCAGTACTTC
NA,NA,TRBV11-1,TRBJ2-5,CASSLRGGPWETQYF,TGTGCCAGCAGCTTACGGGGAGGCCCTTGGGAGACCCAGTACTTC
NA,TRBD1,TRBV18,TRBJ2-7,CASSRDRGPYEQYF,TGTGCCAGCTCCCGGGACAGGGGACCCTACGAGCAGTACTTC
NA,NA,TRBV7-7,TRBJ2-5,CASSLGSSKETQYF,TGTGCTAGCAGCTTAGGGTCCAGTAAAGAGACCCAGTACTTC
NA,NA,TRBV28,TRBJ2-7,CASLPADSSLYEQYF,TGTGCCAGTTTACCCGCCGACAGTTCCCTATACGAGCAGTACTTC
NA,TRBD2,TRBV4-2,TRBJ2-7,CASSRGLAELYEQYF,TGTGCCAGCAGCCGAGGACTAGCGGAGCTCTACGAGCAGTACTTC
once,NA,TRBV4-3,TRBJ2-1,CASSQDQVEQFF,TGCGCCAGCAGCCAAGATCAGGTTGAGCAGTTCTTC